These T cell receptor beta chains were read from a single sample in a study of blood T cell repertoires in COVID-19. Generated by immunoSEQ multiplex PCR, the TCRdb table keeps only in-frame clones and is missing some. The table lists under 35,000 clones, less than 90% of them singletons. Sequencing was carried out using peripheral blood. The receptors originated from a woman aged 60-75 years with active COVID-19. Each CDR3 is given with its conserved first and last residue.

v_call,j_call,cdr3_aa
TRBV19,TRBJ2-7,CASSPTVTYEQYF
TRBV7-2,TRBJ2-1,CASSFEWTSGGGEQFF
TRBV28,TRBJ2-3,CASSSQRESTDTQYF
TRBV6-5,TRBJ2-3,CASRNSPTGVNTQYF
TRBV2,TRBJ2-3,CASVRSGSSTDTQYF
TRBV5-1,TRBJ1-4,CASRLNEKLFF
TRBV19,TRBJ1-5,CASTTDHAGNQPQHF
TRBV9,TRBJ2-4,CASSATDTTVKYF
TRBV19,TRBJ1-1,CAVTGNFMNTEAFF
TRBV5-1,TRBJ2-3,CASSLVPRRGGTDTQYF
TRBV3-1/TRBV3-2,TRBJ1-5,CASSLGVASKPQHF
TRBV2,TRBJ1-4,CASKGTGPSEKLFF
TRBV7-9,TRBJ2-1,CASSLGPGVTNEQFF
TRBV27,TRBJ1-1,CASSWQEGTEAFF
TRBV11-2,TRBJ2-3,CASSHSLAPDTQYF
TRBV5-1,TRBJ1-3,CASSRTDSGNTIYF
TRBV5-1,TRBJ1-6,CASSLDARGFSPLHF
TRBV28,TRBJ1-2,CASTSPGGGVTNGYTF
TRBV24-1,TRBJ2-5,CATSDMTGIKTQYF
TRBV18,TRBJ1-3,CASSPLALAGNTIYF
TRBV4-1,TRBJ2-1,CASSPTSRVHNEQFF
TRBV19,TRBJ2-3,CASSIGDTQYF
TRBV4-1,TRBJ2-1,CASSQGRSWTTTYNEQFF
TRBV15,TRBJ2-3,CATSTGGASTDTQYF
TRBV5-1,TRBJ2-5,CASSLAWDRAQETQYF
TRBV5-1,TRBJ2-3,CASSLGYRADTQYF
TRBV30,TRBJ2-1,CAWTRYNEQFF
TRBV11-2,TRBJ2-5,CASSFSTGKETQYF
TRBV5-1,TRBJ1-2,CASSLGDSINYGYTF
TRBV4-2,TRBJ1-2,CASRQGRQGGRNGYTF
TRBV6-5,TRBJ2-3,CASSSNIVAITDTQYF
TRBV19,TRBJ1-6,CASTPRQGVSPLHF
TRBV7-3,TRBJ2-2,CASSQGAGGRLLPGELFF
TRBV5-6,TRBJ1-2,CASRRNRDGYTF
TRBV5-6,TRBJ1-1,CASSIQGGTEAFF
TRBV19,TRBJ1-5,CASSIVFLSGNRQPQHF
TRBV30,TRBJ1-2,CAWSDPGSNYGYTF
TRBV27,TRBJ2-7,CASSHQAAGVTEQYF
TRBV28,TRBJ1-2,CASSLGWEPYGYTF
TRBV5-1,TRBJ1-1,CASSLGGQATEAFF
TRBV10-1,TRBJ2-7,CASSESSFCGRAYEQYF
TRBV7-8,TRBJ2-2,CASSSKNTGELFF
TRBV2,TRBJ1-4,CASSLEAQGAGEKLFF
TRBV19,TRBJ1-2,CASSIGGQRLYGYTF
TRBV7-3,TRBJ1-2,CASSLTARNYGYTF